This T cell receptor beta chain was obtained from a study of T cells in localized non-small cell lung cancer. Overall study findings and caveats: Uninvolved adjacent lung had higher T cell clonality than tumor and all other tissues.

The data were produced by immunoSEQ multiplex PCR, yet TCRdb's version contains in-frame clones alone and is incomplete. The sample yields thousands of clones, 22% seen once. By share, this clone counts as large. Its target is not known. Source: lung tumor tissue, taken before any cancer treatment. The clonotype comes from a male donor aged 60 or over with stage III squamous cell lung carcinoma.

The CDR3 nucleotides read TGTGCCAGCAGCTTCTCGACAGGTCCTACAGAGACCCAGTACTTC. Translation gives CASSFSTGPTETQYF. The chain is built from TRBV11-3 and TRBJ2-5; D perhaps matches TRBD1 (6 bases). Germline V gives CDR1 SGHNT, CDR2 YENEEA. The CDR3 is made up of 15 amino acids. Trimming pared 3 bases from V and 4 bases from J, leaving 15 bases between.